This TCR beta chain came from a study of intratumoral heterogeneity in liver cancer. Regarding the research as a whole: In the full roughly 15-patient cohort, the median age was 63 years and the majority of patients were male. To investigate intratumor heterogeneity, the study integrated RNA-seq, DNA sequencing, TCR-seq and SNP array data drawn from multiple regions of hepatocellular carcinoma specimens. Of the roughly 70 multiregional samples collected from roughly 15 HCC patients in the overall cohort, approximately 51 were tumoral regions and about 20 were adjacent nontumoral regions. General conclusions and limits of the study: Limitations acknowledged by the authors included a relatively low number of patients and under-sampled representation of tumor-infiltrating lymphocytes.

In regard to this clone: Which antigen it targets is not known. Within one base of it there is no much larger clone, and no base qualities were kept.

Using the immunoSEQ assay, the TCR beta chain CDR3 regions were sequenced from genomic DNA. Rearranged VDJ segments were amplified with primers annealing to V and J segments. Per the original workflow: Clonality and richness metrics were computed with the ImmunoSeq Analyzer software. Clones with differential abundance between regions were identified with Fisher's exact test combined with a beta-binomial method for additional stringency. Sourced from immuneACCESS, this table was stored by TCRdb with only in-frame sequences that have V and J called. A share of the clones is absent; for the studies checked, an unresolved V gene accounts for under half, and the remainder has no known explanation. The DNA was the basis for D and trimming; V, J and clone size are from that table. The table for this sample lists over 20,000 clones; 73% of them were counted only once. The biggest ten clones account for about a sixth of the sample.

Its CDR3 holds 11 amino acids, cysteine through phenylalanine. The read is trimmed to its CDR3 DNA, 33 bases read in frame from base 1. The germline V gene encodes CDR1 KGHSH and CDR2 LQKENI. V was cut back by 6 bases and J by 10 bases, leaving a gap of 10 bases between them. Early-stage hepatocellular carcinoma was present in all patients, and no therapy was administered to any patient before surgical resection. None of the sampled areas showed macroscopic evidence of necrosis or hemorrhage. Multiple regions from a couple of patients underwent TCR sequencing (ImmunoSeq). Frozen resection tissue samples were collected at a distance of at least 1 cm from each other. Samples labelled N came from nontumoral liver tissue adjacent to the tumor. Genomic DNA was isolated from bulk tissue with the DNeasy blood and tissue kit.

The sequence was obtained from a woman in her seventies with hepatocellular carcinoma. Sequencing used tumor-adjacent normal tissue, obtained before any cancer treatment. Here the chain combines TRBV18 and TRBJ2-1, and TRBD1 may be the D gene, going by 6 matching bases. In nucleotides, the sequence is TGTGCCAGCTCCACCGACAGGGAGCAGTTCTTC. Its amino acids are CASSTDREQFF. Reference TRBV18 and TRBJ2-1 genes cover what lies past the CDR3, so the full variable domain is NAGVMQNPRHLVRRRGQEARLRCSPMKGHSHVYWYRQLPEEGLKFMVYLQKENIIDESGMPKERFSAEFPKEGPSILRIQQVVRGDSAAYFCASSTDREQFFGPGTRLTVL.